This T cell receptor (beta chain) was identified in a study of T cell responses to AZD1222 COVID-19 vaccine. General observations from the study: Samples come after the peak T cell response, not at day 14. Donors were mostly white British, more females; clonal diversity possibly underestimated.

Data came from immunoSEQ multiplex PCR; TCRdb stores just in-frame clones and leaves some out. The profile shows fewer than 200,000 clones, 94% of them singletons. A remark on this clone: What it binds is unknown.

Sequences were derived from peripheral blood, sampled 28 days after the second AZD1222 dose. This TCR derives from an adult who received the AZD1222 COVID-19 vaccine.

The CDR3 sequence: CASSELTTENTEAFF. The CDR3, as DNA: TGTGCCAGCAGTGAACTTACCACAGAGAACACTGAAGCTTTCTTT. The chain employs TRBV2 and TRBJ1-1; D uncertain. This CDR3 region has 15 residues. Trimming took 2 bases from V and 1 from J, leaving 11 bases between them. Germline V lookup: CDR1 SNHLY, CDR2 FYNNEI.